The 24 T cell receptor beta chains given below trace back to one sample, sequenced in a study of shared clonotypes between healthy human individuals (dated by TCRdb to 2020 to 2022). Libraries were built with the immunoSEQ multiplex PCR assay. Here the immuneACCESS table is served through TCRdb, limited to in-frame sequences with V and J called. Missing clones are a known gap in these copies; in checked studies unresolved V genes cover under half, and the rest lacks a known reason. A total of around 940,000 clones appear in this sample, over 75% of them only once. The biggest ten clones account for about 1.5% of the sample. The specimen was memory CD4+ T cells sorted from blood. Per the publication, the cell subset or site label means: CD45RA-negative fraction. The receptor source for this set is a man younger than 35 in good health.

As for this clone: This could be a read error, since a much larger clone is one nucleotide away. The rearrangement links TRBV30 to TRBJ1-4; TRBD1 matches 7 bases. Germline V gives CDR1 GTSNPN, CDR2 SVGIG (reference sequence). The CDR3 is 16 amino acids. The V segment lost 7 bases and the J segment 2 bases; nucleotides outside the gene matches: 13. CDR3 sequence: CAFDRGLGRTNEKLFF. In DNA form, the CDR3 reads TGTGCCTTTGATAGGGGGCTAGGTAGGACTAATGAAAAACTGTTTTTT.

The CDR3 here is CASSGTVEIVTQHF. The CDR3 DNA reads TGTGCCAGCTCCGGGACAGTGGAAATCGTGACCCAGCATTTT. This chain links TRBV28 with TRBJ1-5; 7 nucleotides align to TRBD1. The length of the CDR3 is 14 residues. CDR1 MDHEN and CDR2 SYDVKM come from the germline V gene. V was pared by 8 bases and J by 11 bases, with 15 bases of the junction left unmatched.

This sequence joins TRBV6-5 and TRBJ1-6; possibly TRBD1 for D (5 bases). V lost 5 bases, J lost 10 bases, and 18 bases lay in between. The CDR3 extends over 15 amino acids. Per the germline V gene, CDR1 is MNHEY and CDR2 is SVGAGI. In DNA form, the CDR3 reads TGTGCCAGCAGTGCCCAGGGCCCCTGGGGGTCACCCCTCCACTTT. Protein sequence: CASSAQGPWGSPLHF.

The chain has TRBV2 and TRBJ1-4; D might be TRBD1 (6 bases). V shed 7 bases and J shed 5 bases, with 14 bases lying between them. The germline gives CDR1 SNHLY, CDR2 FYNNEI. The length of the CDR3 is 14 residues. This chain's CDR3 is CASMEDRLNEKLFF. In DNA form, the CDR3 reads TGTGCCAGCATGGAGGACAGACTAAATGAAAAACTGTTTTTT.

The chain carries TRBV7-2 and TRBJ2-5; TRBD1 might be the D (5 bases). The V end was cut by 5 bases, the J end by 1 base, with 14 bases between. The CDR3 consists of 15 residues. Germline V gene data show CDR1 as SGHTA and CDR2 as FQGNSA. The CDR3 sequence: CASSLVGHRQETQYF. The CDR3 DNA reads TGTGCCAGCAGCCTAGTTGGACATCGCCAAGAGACCCAGTACTTC.

The V call is TRBV6-5, the J call TRBJ1-3, with D uncertain. Germline V gene data show CDR1 as MNHEY and CDR2 as SVGAGI. The CDR3 runs to 14 residues. Trimming stripped 5 bases from V and 0 bases from J, with 8 bases between. The CDR3 spells CASSKVGSGNTIYF. The CDR3 DNA reads as TGTGCCAGCAGTAAGGTGGGCTCTGGAAACACCATATATTTT.

This chain joins TRBV7-2 and TRBJ1-2; no clear D. The length of the CDR3 is 12 residues. Germline V gene data show CDR1 as SGHTA and CDR2 as FQGNSA. V lost 5 bases and J 9 bases, leaving 13 bases between the germline ends. CDR3 amino acids: CASSPPTYSYTF. The CDR3 DNA sequence: TGTGCCAGCAGCCCTCCGACGTACAGCTACACCTTC.

The chain employs TRBV2 and TRBJ2-7, with 8 positions matching TRBD2. Germline V gene sequence: CDR1 SNHLY, CDR2 FYNNEI. V lost 11 bases and J lost 2; bases outside the gene matches: 8. The CDR3 totals 13 residues. The CDR3: CAGKGLGPYEQYF. The CDR3 DNA reads TGTGCCGGAAAGGGACTAGGTCCCTACGAGCAGTACTTC.

There are a few counts of this clone. This rearrangement joins TRBV2 to TRBJ2-1; 13 bases align to TRBD2. V shed 9 bases and J 7 bases; nucleotides not matched to a gene: 6. The CDR3 length is 14 residues. The V gene's germline CDR1 is SNHLY and CDR2 FYNNEI. This chain's CDR3 is CASLQLAGGNEQFF. In nucleotides, the CDR3 is TGTGCCAGTTTACAACTAGCGGGGGGGAATGAGCAGTTCTTC.

This chain uses TRBV5-1 with TRBJ2-2; 7 bases map to TRBD1. This CDR3 spans 16 amino acids. Trimming removed 0 bases from V and 2 bases from J; junction bases left unmatched: 4. The germline gives CDR1 SGHRS, CDR2 YFSETQ. Written as DNA, the CDR3 is TGCGCCAGCAGCTTGGAAGGGACAGATAACACCGGGGAGCTGTTTTTT. Translation gives CASSLEGTDNTGELFF.

The J gene is TRBJ2-1, the V gene TRBV5-1; TRBD2 matches at 10 bases. The CDR3 loop spans 14 amino acids. The V and J ends lost 6 bases and 2 bases, in that order; junction bases with no gene match: 2. Germline CDR1 reads SGHRS; CDR2 reads YFSETQ. The CDR3, as DNA: TGCGCCAGCACCCTAGCGGGGGCCTACAATGAGCAGTTCTTC. Its translation is CASTLAGAYNEQFF.

This chain joins TRBV2 and TRBJ1-4, with 7 bases matching TRBD1. The CDR3 covers 14 residues. Germline assignment: CDR1 SNHLY and CDR2 FYNNEI. Trimming cost V 6 bases and J 0 bases; bases outside gene matches: 1. The CDR3 DNA is TGTGCCAGCAGGGGGACAGCAACTAATGAAAAACTGTTTTTT. This translates into CASRGTATNEKLFF.

The CDR3, as DNA: TGTGCCAGCAGCTTTGGCGTCAATGAGCAGTTCTTC. This gives the protein CASSFGVNEQFF. This chain uses TRBV7-2 with TRBJ2-1; D is unclear. Germline loops: CDR1 SGHTA, CDR2 FQGNSA. Trimming pared 3 bases from V and 6 bases from J, leaving 6 bases between. This CDR3 spans 12 amino acids.

This clone was seen more than once but under ten times. The rearrangement joins TRBV6-6 to TRBJ2-7; possible D gene TRBD2, 6 bases. Germline V CDR1 and CDR2: MNHNY, SVGAGI (reference sequence). Trimming took off 7 bases at V and 0 bases at J, with 13 bases between the two ends. The CDR3 runs 14 residues. The CDR3 reads CASIRDSGSYEQYF. The CDR3 DNA reads as TGTGCCAGCATACGGGACTCTGGCTCCTACGAGCAGTACTTC.

This clone was observed a handful of times. The V gene is TRBV6-1, the J gene TRBJ2-7, with TRBD1 matching over 7 bases. The CDR3 sequence is 13 residues long. V shed 8 bases and J 0 bases; nucleotides not matched to a gene: 4. Germline V CDR1 and CDR2: MNHNS, SASEGT. The CDR3 region is CASLGTDSYEQYF. CDR3 DNA sequence: TGTGCCAGCCTCGGGACAGACTCCTACGAGCAGTACTTC.

Concerning this clone itself: Other DNA sequences in the same sample also yield this CDR3. This rearrangement joins TRBV10-3 to TRBJ1-1; D perhaps matches TRBD1 (5 bases). Germline V lookup: CDR1 ENHRY, CDR2 SYGVKD. Trimming took off 2 bases at V and 1 base at J, with 5 bases between the two ends. This CDR3 contains 13 residues. This chain's CDR3 is CAISEGGNTEAFF. The CDR3, as DNA: TGTGCCATCAGTGAGGGGGGGAACACTGAAGCTTTCTTT.

The chain uses TRBV18 and TRBJ1-1; no clear D gene. There are 14 residues in the CDR3. CDR1 is KGHSH and CDR2 is LQKENI in the germline V gene. Deletions cut 6 bases from V and 0 bases from J, with 11 bases between. CDR3 coding DNA: TGTGCCAGCTCTGCAAACGGAATGAACACTGAAGCTTTCTTT. This sequence encodes CASSANGMNTEAFF.

This clone occurred a few times. The chain recombines TRBV2 with TRBJ1-1; the D is unclear. CDR3 size: 11 residues. The germline V gene encodes CDR1 SNHLY and CDR2 FYNNEI. Trimming took 6 bases from V and 11 from J, leaving 13 bases between them. The CDR3 is CASRADPSAFF. DNA of the CDR3: TGTGCCAGCAGAGCAGACCCGTCGGCTTTCTTT. Based on the CDR3 plus reference TRBV2 and TRBJ1-1, the full variable domain is EPEVTQTPSHQVTQMGQEVILRCVPISNHLYFYWYRQILGQKVEFLVSFYNNEISEKSEIFDDQFSVERPDGSNFTLKIRSTKLEDSAMYFCASRADPSAFFGQGTRLTVV.

The rearrangement uses TRBV18 and TRBJ2-1; D gene ambiguous. With 3 bases removed from V and 4 bases from J, the gap between germline ends came to 16 bases. This CDR3 contains 16 residues. CDR1 KGHSH and CDR2 LQKENI come from the germline V gene. CDR3 bases: TGTGCCAGCTCACCTAACACCGGTCGCAATTACAATGAGCAGTTCTTC. It is translated as CASSPNTGRNYNEQFF.

J is TRBJ2-1 and V is TRBV5-1; TRBD2 aligns across 7 bases. The germline V gene has CDR1 SGHRS and CDR2 YFSETQ. The CDR3 consists of 15 residues. V was clipped by 3 bases and J by 4 bases; unmatched bases: 7. The CDR3 region is CASSSVGGSYNEQFF. In nucleotides, the CDR3 is TGCGCCAGCAGCTCGGTCGGGGGGAGTTACAATGAGCAGTTCTTC.

This clone has a handful of counts. The rearrangement links TRBV9 to TRBJ2-5; 9 bases line up with TRBD2. V lost 5 bases to trimming and J lost 3 bases; unmatched junction nucleotides: 11. The length of the CDR3 is 16 residues. Germline V gene data show CDR1 as SGDLS and CDR2 as YYNGEE. Written as DNA, the CDR3 is TGTGCCAGCAGTCGTAGGGCTAGCGGGGTTAAAGAGACCCAGTACTTC. Translating it yields CASSRRASGVKETQYF.

This clone was seen once. CDR3 in amino acids: CASSLEIKGDLNTEAFF. The CDR3, as DNA: TGCGCCAGCAGCTTGGAGATAAAGGGAGACCTCAACACTGAAGCTTTCTTT. The gene calls are TRBV5-1 and TRBJ1-1; no firm D call. CDR1 is SGHRS, CDR2 YFSETQ, per germline. The CDR3 spans 17 residues. V lost 0 bases to trimming and J lost 2 bases, with 17 bases between them.

This clone has more than one count but fewer than ten. This sequence joins TRBV6-6 and TRBJ2-3; 8 bases are a match to TRBD1. The J segment lost 4 bases and the V segment lost 6 bases, leaving 6 bases of the junction unmatched. CDR3 length equals 14 residues. CDR1 and CDR2 (germline): MNHNY, SVGAGI (reference sequence). The CDR3 spells CASRRKTGADTQYF. CDR3 coding DNA: TGTGCCAGCAGGCGAAAGACAGGGGCAGATACGCAGTATTTT.

This clone was observed a handful of times. V gene TRBV6-1 combines with J gene TRBJ1-2, with D maybe TRBD1 (5 bases). The germline gives CDR1 MNHNS, CDR2 SASEGT. The V gene lost 6 bases and the J gene lost 4 bases, with 15 bases spanning the gap. The CDR3 covers 14 residues. CDR3 residues: CASRLGGQGYGYTF. The CDR3 region has the DNA TGTGCCAGCAGGCTGGGAGGGCAGGGCTATGGCTACACCTTC.